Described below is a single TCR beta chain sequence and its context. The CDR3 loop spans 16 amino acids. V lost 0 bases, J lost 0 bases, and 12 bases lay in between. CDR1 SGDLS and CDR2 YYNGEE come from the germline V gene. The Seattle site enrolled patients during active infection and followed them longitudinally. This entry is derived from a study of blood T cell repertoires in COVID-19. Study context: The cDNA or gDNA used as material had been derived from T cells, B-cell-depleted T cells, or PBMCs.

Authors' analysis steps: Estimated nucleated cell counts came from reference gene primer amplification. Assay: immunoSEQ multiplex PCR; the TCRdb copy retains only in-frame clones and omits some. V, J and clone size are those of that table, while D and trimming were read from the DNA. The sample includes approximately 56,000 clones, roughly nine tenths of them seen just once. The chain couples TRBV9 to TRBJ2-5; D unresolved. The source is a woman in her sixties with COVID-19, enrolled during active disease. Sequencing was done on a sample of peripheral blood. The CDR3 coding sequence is TGTGCCAGCAGCGTAGGGGTACAGCAGCACCAAGAGACCCAGTACTTC. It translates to CASSVGVQQHQETQYF.